This TCR beta chain was identified in a study of blood T cell repertoires in COVID-19. Across the whole study: Specimens from acute and convalescent COVID-19 originated in the United States, Italy and Spain.

The CDR3 length is 15 residues. Trimming stripped 9 bases from V and 4 bases from J, with 17 bases between. Germline CDR1 reads KGHDR; CDR2 reads SFDVKD. In the original processing: Quantification of nucleated cells was approximated via reference gene primer amplification. The assay was immunoSEQ multiplex PCR, and TCRdb's table has in-frame clones only and misses some. V and J calls and clone size are those listed in that table; D and trimming were worked out from the DNA. The sample shows around 400,000 clones, about 90% of them seen only once. V gene TRBV24-1 combines with J gene TRBJ2-2; perhaps TRBD2 as D (7 bases). Source material: peripheral blood. This sequence originates from a woman aged 30 to 39 with COVID-19, enrolled during active disease. The chain's CDR3 is CATGRGAVGTGELFF. The CDR3 DNA follows: TGTGCCACCGGCCGGGGGGCGGTAGGCACCGGGGAGCTGTTTTTT.